The 3 T cell receptor beta chains below all came from one sample that was sequenced in a study of breast tumors, draining lymph nodes, adjacent tissues. Axillary draining lymph nodes of breast cancer patients supplied the node samples. Each CDR3 protein gets one entry after TCRdb re-called the multiplex PCR reads with MiXCR. The sample has tens of thousands of distinct CDR3 sequences, more than 25% seen once. The sample consisted of axillary lymph node tissue. Every receptor here comes from a female donor with breast cancer. Some clones in this sample may be carry-over from other donors' samples.

This clonotype was counted at least ten times. The chain combines TRBV18 with TRBJ2-5; the match to TRBD2 covers 9 bases. The CDR3 runs 14 residues. Per germline, CDR1 KGHSH and CDR2 LQKENI. Germline trimming cut 0 bases from V and 5 bases from J; bases unmatched to any gene: 1. The CDR3 sequence: CASSPPLAGETQYF. The CDR3 DNA follows: TGTGCCAGCTCACCACCGCTAGCGGGGGAGACCCAGTACTTC. The entire variable domain, with the rest obtained from reference TRBV18 and TRBJ2-5, is as follows: NAGVMQNPRHLVRRRGQEARLRCSPMKGHSHVYWYRQLPEEGLKFMVYLQKENIIDESGMPKERFSAEFPKEGPSILRIQQVVRGDSAAYFCASSPPLAGETQYFGPGTRLLVL.

This clonotype has at least ten counts. V and J are TRBV5-1 and TRBJ2-3, with 7 bases lining up with TRBD1. Per the germline V gene, CDR1 is SGHRS and CDR2 is YFSETQ. CDR3 length: 18 amino acids. The J segment lost 4 bases and the V segment lost 3 bases, leaving 17 bases of the junction unmatched. The CDR3 DNA reads as TGCGCCAGCAGCTCGAGGGGACAGCTACAGTTAGGACCAGATACGCAGTATTTT. Translated: CASSSRGQLQLGPDTQYF.

This clonotype was found many times. The J gene is TRBJ1-3, the V gene TRBV7-2, with 7 bases identical to TRBD1. The CDR3 is 16 amino acids. V lost 5 bases, J lost 0 bases, and 7 bases stayed unmatched. The germline V gene encodes CDR1 SGHTA and CDR2 FQGNSA. In nucleotides, the CDR3 is TGTGCCAGCAGCCCTGACAGGGTGCCCTCTGGAAACACCATATATTTT. It encodes CASSPDRVPSGNTIYF.